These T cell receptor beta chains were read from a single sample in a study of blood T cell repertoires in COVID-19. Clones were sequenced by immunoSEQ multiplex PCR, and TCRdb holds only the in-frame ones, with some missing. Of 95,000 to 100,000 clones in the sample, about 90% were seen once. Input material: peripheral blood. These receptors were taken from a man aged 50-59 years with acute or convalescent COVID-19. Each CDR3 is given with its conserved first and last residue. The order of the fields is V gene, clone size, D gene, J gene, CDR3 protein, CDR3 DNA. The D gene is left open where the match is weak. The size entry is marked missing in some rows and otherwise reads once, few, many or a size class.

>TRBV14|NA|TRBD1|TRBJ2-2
CASSLLQGATGELFF
TGTGCCAGCAGCCTACTACAGGGGGCAACCGGGGAGCTGTTTTTT
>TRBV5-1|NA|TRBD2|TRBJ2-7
CASSLRLAGGPNYEQYF
TGCGCCAGCAGCTTGCGGCTAGCGGGGGGACCGAACTACGAGCAGTACTTC
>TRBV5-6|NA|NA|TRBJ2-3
CASSLRGDTQYF
TGTGCCAGCAGCTTGCGGGGGGATACGCAGTATTTT
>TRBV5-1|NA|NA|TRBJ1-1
CASSGQWTEAFF
TGCGCCAGCTCAGGGCAGTGGACTGAAGCTTTCTTT
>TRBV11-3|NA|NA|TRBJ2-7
CASSSPRNPYEQYF
TGTGCCAGCAGCTCCCCCAGGAACCCCTACGAGCAGTACTTC
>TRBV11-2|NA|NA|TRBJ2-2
CASSLLRAGGPVTGELFF
TGTGCCAGCAGCTTACTAAGGGCCGGGGGGCCCGTCACCGGGGAGCTGTTTTTT
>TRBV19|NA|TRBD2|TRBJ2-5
CASSLEAGARQETQYF
TGTGCCAGTAGTTTAGAAGCGGGGGCAAGGCAAGAGACCCAGTACTTC
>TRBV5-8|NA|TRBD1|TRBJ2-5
CASTGQGPETQYF
TGTGCCAGCACCGGACAGGGGCCAGAGACCCAGTACTTC
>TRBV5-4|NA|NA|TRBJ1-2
CASQDNRYGYTF
TGTGCCAGCCAAGACAACCGCTATGGCTACACCTTC
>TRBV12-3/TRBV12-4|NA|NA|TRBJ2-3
CASSLGGADTQYF
TGTGCCAGCAGCCTGGGGGGAGCAGATACGCAGTATTTT
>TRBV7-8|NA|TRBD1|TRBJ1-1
CASSSTGTGANTEAFF
TGTGCCAGCAGCTCGACCGGGACAGGGGCGAACACTGAAGCTTTCTTT
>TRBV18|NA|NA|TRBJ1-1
CASSTNNRDTEAFF
TGTGCCAGCTCGACCAATAACCGGGACACTGAAGCTTTCTTT
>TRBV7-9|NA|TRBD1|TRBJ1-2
CASSFGTGDGYTF
TGTGCCAGCAGCTTTGGGACAGGGGATGGCTACACCTTC
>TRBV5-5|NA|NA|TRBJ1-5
CASSLAQINQPQHF
TGTGCCAGCAGTTTGGCGCAGATCAATCAGCCCCAGCATTTT
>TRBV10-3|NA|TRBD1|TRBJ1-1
CAISPGTGGTEAFF
TGTGCCATCAGTCCCGGGACAGGGGGCACTGAAGCTTTCTTT
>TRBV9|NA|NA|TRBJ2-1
CASSVGVGDYNEQFF
TGTGCCAGCAGCGTAGGTGTAGGGGACTACAATGAGCAGTTCTTC
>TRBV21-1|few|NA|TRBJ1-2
CASSLRGGNYGYTF
TGTGCCAGCAGCCTCCGGGGGGGAAACTATGGCTACACCTTC
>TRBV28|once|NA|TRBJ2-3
CASSAPGQRWADTQYF
TGTGCCAGCAGCGCCCCGGGACAACGCTGGGCAGATACGCAGTATTTT
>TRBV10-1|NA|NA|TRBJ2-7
CASVSLAALEHEQYF
TGCGCCAGCGTTTCGTTAGCGGCGTTAGAACACGAGCAGTACTTC
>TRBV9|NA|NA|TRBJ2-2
CASSATRLRGELFF
TGTGCCAGCAGCGCGACGAGACTGCGCGGGGAGCTGTTTTTT
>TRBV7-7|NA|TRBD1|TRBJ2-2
CASSRQGTGGRAGELFF
TGTGCCAGCAGCCGGCAAGGGACAGGGGGCCGGGCCGGGGAGCTGTTTTTT
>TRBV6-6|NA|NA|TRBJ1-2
CASNHDSLGGYTF
TGTGCCAGCAACCATGACTCCCTAGGCGGCTACACCTTC
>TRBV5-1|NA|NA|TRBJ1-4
CASSFGQRLATNEKLFF
TGCGCCAGCAGCTTCGGACAGCGATTAGCAACTAATGAAAAACTGTTTTTT
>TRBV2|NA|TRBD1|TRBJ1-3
CASSSPGGYGNTIYF
TGTGCCAGCAGTTCCCCAGGGGGCTATGGAAACACCATATATTTT
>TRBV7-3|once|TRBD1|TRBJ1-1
CASSTRQGLVGEAFF
TGTGCCAGCAGCACCAGACAGGGCCTGGTTGGGGAAGCTTTCTTT
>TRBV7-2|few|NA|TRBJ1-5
CASSLNLRGNQPQHF
TGTGCCAGCAGCTTAAATCTTAGGGGGAATCAGCCCCAGCATTTT
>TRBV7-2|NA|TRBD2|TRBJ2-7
CASSLAGGSYEQYF
TGTGCCAGCAGCTTAGCGGGGGGGTCCTACGAGCAGTACTTC
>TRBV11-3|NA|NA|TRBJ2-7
CASSLSGGDEQYF
TGTGCCAGCAGCTTAAGCGGAGGGGACGAGCAGTACTTC
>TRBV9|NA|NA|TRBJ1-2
CASSVAGDGYGYTF
TGTGCCAGCAGCGTAGCAGGGGACGGCTATGGCTACACCTTC
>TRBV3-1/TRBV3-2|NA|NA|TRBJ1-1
CASSQDGAPGGTEAFF
TGTGCCAGCAGCCAAGATGGGGCGCCAGGCGGCACTGAAGCTTTCTTT
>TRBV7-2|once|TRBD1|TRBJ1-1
CASSSYRGRGMNTEAFF
TGTGCCAGCAGCTCTTACAGGGGGCGAGGTATGAACACTGAAGCTTTCTTT
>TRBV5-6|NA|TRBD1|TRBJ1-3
CASSANRGQRGNTIYF
TGTGCCAGCAGCGCTAACAGGGGGCAGAGGGGAAACACCATATATTTT
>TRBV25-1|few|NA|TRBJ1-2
CASSESGDFYGYTF
TGTGCCAGCAGTGAATCGGGTGACTTCTATGGCTACACCTTC
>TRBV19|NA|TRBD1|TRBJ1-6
CASSINSQGGTLHF
TGTGCCAGTAGTATAAATAGCCAGGGGGGCACCCTCCACTTT
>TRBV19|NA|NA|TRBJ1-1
CASSHDSPTEAFF
TGTGCCAGTAGTCACGACAGCCCCACTGAAGCTTTCTTT
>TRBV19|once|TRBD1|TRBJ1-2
CASSVPTGGASVGYGYTF
TGTGCCAGTAGTGTCCCTACAGGGGGCGCAAGTGTTGGTTATGGCTACACCTTC
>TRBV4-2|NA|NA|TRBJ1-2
CASSLQPDSNYGYTF
TGTGCCAGCAGCCTCCAGCCGGACAGTAACTATGGCTACACCTTC
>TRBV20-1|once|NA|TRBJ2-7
CSATSGHEQYF
TGCAGTGCTACCTCCGGTCACGAGCAGTACTTC
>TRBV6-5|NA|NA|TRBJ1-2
CATSARGGGYGYTF
TGTGCCACATCAGCCCGAGGAGGTGGCTATGGCTACACCTTC
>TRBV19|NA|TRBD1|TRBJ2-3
CATQPGTGSTDTQYF
TGTGCCACTCAACCGGGGACAGGGAGTACAGATACGCAGTATTTT
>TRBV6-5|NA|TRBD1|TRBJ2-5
CASRVDRAQQETQYF
TGTGCCAGCAGAGTCGACAGGGCCCAGCAAGAGACCCAGTACTTC
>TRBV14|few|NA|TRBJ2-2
CASSQVLSYGELFF
TGTGCCAGCAGCCAAGTTCTAAGCTATGGGGAGCTGTTTTTT
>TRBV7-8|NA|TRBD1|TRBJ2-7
CASSSQGKVSEQYF
TGTGCCAGCAGCTCACAGGGGAAGGTGAGCGAGCAGTACTTC
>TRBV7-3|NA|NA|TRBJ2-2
CASSLSAETGELFF
TGTGCCAGCAGCTTAAGCGCCGAAACCGGGGAGCTGTTTTTT
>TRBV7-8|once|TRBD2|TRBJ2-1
CASSVLSGGGQFF
TGTGCCAGCAGCGTACTTAGTGGCGGGGGGCAGTTCTTC
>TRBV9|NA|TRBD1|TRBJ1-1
CASSAQGTANTEAFF
TGTGCCAGCAGCGCCCAAGGGACAGCGAACACTGAAGCTTTCTTT
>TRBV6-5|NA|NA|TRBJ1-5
CASSSGRDTQPQHF
TGTGCCAGCAGCAGTGGCAGGGATACGCAGCCCCAGCATTTT
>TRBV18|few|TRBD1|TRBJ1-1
CASSRLATGQSNTEAFF
TGTGCCAGCTCACGGTTAGCGACAGGGCAGTCGAACACTGAAGCTTTCTTT
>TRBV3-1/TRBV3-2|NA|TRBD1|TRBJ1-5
CASTCPGQGISGLNQPQHF
TGTGCCAGTACCTGTCCGGGACAGGGAATATCAGGGCTAAATCAGCCCCAGCATTTT
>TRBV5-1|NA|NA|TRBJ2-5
CASSRGLYQETQYF
TGCGCCAGCAGCAGAGGTTTGTACCAAGAGACCCAGTACTTC
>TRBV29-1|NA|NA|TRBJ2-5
CSGSTQGSQTQYF
TGCAGCGGTAGTACTCAGGGTTCGCAGACCCAGTACTTC
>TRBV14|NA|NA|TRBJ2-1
CASSSASGGTSSEQFF
TGTGCCAGCAGCTCAGCCTCGGGCGGGACCTCTAGTGAGCAGTTCTTC
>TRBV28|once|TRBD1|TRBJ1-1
CASRLNRGNAEAFF
TGTGCCAGCAGACTTAACAGGGGCAACGCTGAAGCTTTCTTT
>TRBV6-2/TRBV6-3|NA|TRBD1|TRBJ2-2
CASSYSSGQGDTGELFF
TGTGCCAGCAGTTACTCGTCGGGGCAGGGGGACACCGGGGAGCTGTTTTTT
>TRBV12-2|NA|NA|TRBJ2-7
CASRQTRLAGALSPISYEQYF
TGTGCAAGTCGCCAAACTCGACTAGCGGGGGCCCTATCGCCCATTTCCTACGAGCAGTACTTC
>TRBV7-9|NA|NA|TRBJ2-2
CASSFGNTGELFF
TGTGCCAGCAGCTTCGGGAACACCGGGGAGCTGTTTTTT
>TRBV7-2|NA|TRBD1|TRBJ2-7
CASSRTGGSYEQYF
TGTGCCAGCAGCCGGACAGGGGGCTCCTACGAGCAGTACTTC
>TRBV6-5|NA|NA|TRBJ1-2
CASTTDRTHYGYTF
TGTGCCAGCACCACGGACAGAACCCACTATGGCTACACCTTC
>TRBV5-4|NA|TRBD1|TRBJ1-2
CASSSGTGSYGYTF
TGTGCCAGCAGCTCCGGGACAGGAAGCTATGGCTACACCTTC